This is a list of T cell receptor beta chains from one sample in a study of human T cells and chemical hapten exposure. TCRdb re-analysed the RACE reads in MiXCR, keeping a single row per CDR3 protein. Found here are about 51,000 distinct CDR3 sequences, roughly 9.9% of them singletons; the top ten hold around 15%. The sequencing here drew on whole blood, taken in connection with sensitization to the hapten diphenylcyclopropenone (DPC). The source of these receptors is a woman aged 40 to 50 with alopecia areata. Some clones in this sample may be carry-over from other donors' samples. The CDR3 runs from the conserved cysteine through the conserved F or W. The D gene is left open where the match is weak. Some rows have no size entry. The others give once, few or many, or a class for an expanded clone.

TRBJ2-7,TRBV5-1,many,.,TGCGCCAGCAGCTCGAGGGGAAGGGCCTCCTACGAGCAGTACTTC,CASSSRGRASYEQYF
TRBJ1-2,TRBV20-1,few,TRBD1,TGCAGTGCTAGGACCACAGGGGGCGGACAGGGAGGCTACACCTTC,CSARTTGGGQGGYTF
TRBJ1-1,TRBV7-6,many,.,TGTGCCAGCAGCTTATCGGGGGTCACTGAAGCTTTCTTT,CASSLSGVTEAFF
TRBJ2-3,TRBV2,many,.,TGTGCCAGCAGTGAACGTGAGGGTACCGGAGGATATTTT,CASSEREGTGGYF
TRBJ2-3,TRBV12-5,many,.,TGTGCTAGTGGCCTTCAGATAATCACAGATACGCAGTATTTT,CASGLQIITDTQYF
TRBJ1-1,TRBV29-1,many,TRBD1,TGCAGCGTTGGTCGGGCCTTGGACAGGGGAGGTATCATGGACACTGAAGCTTTCTTT,CSVGRALDRGGIMDTEAFF
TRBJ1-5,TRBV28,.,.,TGTGCCAGCAGTTTCTATAGTAGCAATCAGCCCCAGCATTTT,CASSFYSSNQPQHF
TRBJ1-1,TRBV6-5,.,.,TGTGCCAGCAGTTACTCGGAGCAGATCCTGAACACTGAAGCTTTCTTT,CASSYSEQILNTEAFF
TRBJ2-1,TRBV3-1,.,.,TGTGCCAGCAGCCCCGAACGGGCAGGTCGGAACAATGAGCAGTTCTTC,CASSPERAGRNNEQFF
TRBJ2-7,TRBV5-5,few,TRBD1,TGTGCCAGCAGCTTCTTAAGGTCAGGGGGCTACGAGCAGTACTTC,CASSFLRSGGYEQYF
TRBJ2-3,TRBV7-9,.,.,TGTGCCAGCAGCTTAGGGGCACCCACAGATACGCAGTATTTT,CASSLGAPTDTQYF
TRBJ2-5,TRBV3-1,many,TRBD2,TGTGCCAGCAGCCCCCTCACGGGGGGGCCGAGGTACCAAGAGACCCAGTACTTC,CASSPLTGGPRYQETQYF
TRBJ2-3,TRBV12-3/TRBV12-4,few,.,TGTGCCAGCAGGACAGACGCAGCGGCGCAGTATTTT,CASRTDAAAQYF
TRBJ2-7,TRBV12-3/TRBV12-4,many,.,TGTGCCAGCAGTTTTGACCGGGACCCCTACGAGCAGTACTTC,CASSFDRDPYEQYF
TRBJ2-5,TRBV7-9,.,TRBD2,TGTGCCAGCAGCTTAATCGTGATGACCTCTCGCGGGGGGTTTTTTGAGACCCAGTACTTC,CASSLIVMTSRGGFFETQYF
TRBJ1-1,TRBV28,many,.,TGTGCCAGCATCATGGCCCGCTGGACTGAAGCTTTCTTT,CASIMARWTEAFF
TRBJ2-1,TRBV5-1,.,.,TGCGCCAGCAGCTTGGATGGGCGGGGAGGTCGCAATGAGCAGTTCTTC,CASSLDGRGGRNEQFF
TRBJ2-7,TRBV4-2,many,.,TGTGCCAGCAGCCAAGATGTCTCGACCGGGACGCTAGCCTACGAGCAGTACTTC,CASSQDVSTGTLAYEQYF
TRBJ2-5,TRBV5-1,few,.,TGCGCCAGCAGCTTAGGGAGTTTGGCGGAGACCCAGTACTTC,CASSLGSLAETQYF
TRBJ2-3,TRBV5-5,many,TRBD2,TGTGCCAGCAGCCGGAACGGGGGGGCAAAGGATACGCAGTATTTT,CASSRNGGAKDTQYF
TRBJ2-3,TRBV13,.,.,TGTGCCAGCAGCTTCCTTAGCACAGATACGCAGTATTTT,CASSFLSTDTQYF
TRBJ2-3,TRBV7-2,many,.,TGTGCCAGCAGCGGGCGGGGCAGGGTGACAGATACGCAGTATTTT,CASSGRGRVTDTQYF
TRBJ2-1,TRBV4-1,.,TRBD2,TGCGCCAGCAGCCAAGAGGGACTAGCGGGCAATGAGCAGTTCTTC,CASSQEGLAGNEQFF
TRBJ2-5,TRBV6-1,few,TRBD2,TGTGCCAGCAGCAGCACTCCGGGGGGGACGAGGTGGAAGACCCAGTACTTC,CASSSTPGGTRWKTQYF
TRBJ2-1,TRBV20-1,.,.,TGCAGTGCTAGGGACCCGACTAGTTACAATGAGCAGTTCTTC,CSARDPTSYNEQFF
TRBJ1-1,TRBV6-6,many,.,TGTGCCAGCAGTTACGTAGGGATGAACACTGAAGCTTTCTTT,CASSYVGMNTEAFF
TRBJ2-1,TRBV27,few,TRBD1,TGTGCCAGCAGTTTAGACAGGGTTCAAAGTGAGCAGTTCTTC,CASSLDRVQSEQFF
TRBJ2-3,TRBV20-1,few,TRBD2,TGCAGTGCTTCCGGGGGGTCGGGCACAGATACGCAGTATTTT,CSASGGSGTDTQYF
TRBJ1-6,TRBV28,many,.,TGTGCCAGCAGTTTCCAGGCTCCTTCACCCCTCCACTTT,CASSFQAPSPLHF
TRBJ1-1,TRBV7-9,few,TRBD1,TGTGCCAGCACTGGACAGGGAGAGAGGATTGAAGCTTTCTTT,CASTGQGERIEAFF
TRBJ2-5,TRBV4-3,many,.,TGCGCCAGCAGCCAAGCGCTGACTAGTCAAGAGACCCAGTACTTC,CASSQALTSQETQYF
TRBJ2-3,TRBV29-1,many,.,TGCAGCGTTGAGCTCCGGGCCTCGAATACGCAGTATTTT,CSVELRASNTQYF
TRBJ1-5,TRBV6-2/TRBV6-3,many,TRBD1,TGTGCCAGCAGTTACCCGGGACAGGGGAGGACAAGAAGATATCAGCCCCAGCATTTT,CASSYPGQGRTRRYQPQHF
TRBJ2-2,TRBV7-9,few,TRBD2,TGTGCCAGCAGCCCCGGGACTAGCGGGGGAACCGGGGAGCTGTTTTTT,CASSPGTSGGTGELFF
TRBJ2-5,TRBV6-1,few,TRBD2,TGTGCCAGTAGGGAGACTAGCGGGTATCAAGAGACCCAGTACTTC,CASRETSGYQETQYF
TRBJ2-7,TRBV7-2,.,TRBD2,TGTGCCAGCAGCTTGACTAGCGGGGGGTTCGACGAGCAGTACTTC,CASSLTSGGFDEQYF
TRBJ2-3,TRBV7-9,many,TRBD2,TGTGCCAGCAGCTTAGGGTCAGCGGGGGCCCGCACAGATACGCAGTATTTT,CASSLGSAGARTDTQYF
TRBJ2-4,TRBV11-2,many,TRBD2,TGTGCCAGCAGCCCTGGACTAGCGGGGGGGAACATTCAGTACTTC,CASSPGLAGGNIQYF
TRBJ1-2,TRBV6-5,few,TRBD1,TGTGCCAGCAGTTCCCCCGGGACAGTCAACTATGGCTACACCTTC,CASSSPGTVNYGYTF
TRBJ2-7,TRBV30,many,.,TGTGCCTGGAATAGGTGGCAGGGTAGCAACGAGCAGTACTTC,CAWNRWQGSNEQYF
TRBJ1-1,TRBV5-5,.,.,TGTGCCAGCAGCTTGGAGAACCCAAACACTGAAGCTTTCTTT,CASSLENPNTEAFF
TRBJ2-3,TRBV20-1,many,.,TGCAGTGCGCGGACAGAAGCTAGCACAGATACGCAGTATTTT,CSARTEASTDTQYF
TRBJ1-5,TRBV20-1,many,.,TGCAGTGCTCGCCGGGACATGAATCAGCCCCAGCATTTT,CSARRDMNQPQHF
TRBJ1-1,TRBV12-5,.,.,TGTGCTAGTGGTTTGTCGACGCTAATGAACACTGAAGCTTTCTTT,CASGLSTLMNTEAFF
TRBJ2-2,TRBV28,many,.,TGTGCCAGCAGTTTATCAGGGGCAGGATCGGTCGGGGAGCTGTTTTTT,CASSLSGAGSVGELFF
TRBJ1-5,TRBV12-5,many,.,TGTGCTAGTGGAACAAATCAGCCCCAGCATTTT,CASGTNQPQHF
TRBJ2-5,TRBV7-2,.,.,TGTGCCAGCGCCATTCGGAGGGAGACCCAGTACTTC,CASAIRRETQYF